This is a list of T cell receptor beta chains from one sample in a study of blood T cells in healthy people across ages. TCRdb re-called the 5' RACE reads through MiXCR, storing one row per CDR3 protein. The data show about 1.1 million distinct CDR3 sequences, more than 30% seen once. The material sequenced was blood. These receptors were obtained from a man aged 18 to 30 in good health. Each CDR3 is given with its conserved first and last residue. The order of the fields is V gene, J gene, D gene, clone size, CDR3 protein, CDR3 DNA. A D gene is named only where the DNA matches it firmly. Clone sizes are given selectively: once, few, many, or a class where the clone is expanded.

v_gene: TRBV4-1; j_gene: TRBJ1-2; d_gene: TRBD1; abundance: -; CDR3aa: CASSQERTGDPASYGYTF; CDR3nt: TGCGCCAGCAGCCAAGAGAGAACAGGGGATCCTGCTAGCTATGGCTACACCTTC
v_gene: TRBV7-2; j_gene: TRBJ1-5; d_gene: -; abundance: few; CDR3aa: CASSPRVGVDQPQHF; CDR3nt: TGTGCCAGCAGCCCTCGCGTCGGGGTGGACCAGCCCCAGCATTTT
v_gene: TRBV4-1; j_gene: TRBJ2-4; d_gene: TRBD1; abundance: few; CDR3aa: CASSQASDRAPGAKNIQYF; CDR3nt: TGCGCCAGCAGCCAAGCGTCGGACAGGGCTCCAGGGGCCAAAAACATTCAGTACTTC
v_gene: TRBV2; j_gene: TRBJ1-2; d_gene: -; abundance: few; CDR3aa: CASSPSKRGPFNYGYTF; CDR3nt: TGTGCCAGCAGTCCGTCAAAAAGGGGACCCTTTAACTATGGCTACACCTTC
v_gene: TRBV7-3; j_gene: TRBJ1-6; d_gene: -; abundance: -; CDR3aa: CASSSGNSPPYRDNSPLHF; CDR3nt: TGTGCCAGCAGCTCTGGGAACTCACCACCTTACAGGGATAATTCACCCCTCCACTTT
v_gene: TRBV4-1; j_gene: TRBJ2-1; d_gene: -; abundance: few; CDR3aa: CASSYLREQFF; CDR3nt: TGCGCCAGCAGCTACTTGAGAGAGCAGTTCTTC
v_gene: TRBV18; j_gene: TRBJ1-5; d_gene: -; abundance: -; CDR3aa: CASSLGTPAQPQHF; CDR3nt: TGTGCCAGCTCACTAGGGACTCCCGCCCAACCCCAGCATTTT
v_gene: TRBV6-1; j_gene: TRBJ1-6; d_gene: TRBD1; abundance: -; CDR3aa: CASSELGTGGTPLHF; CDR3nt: TGTGCCAGCAGTGAATTAGGGACAGGGGGCACACCTCTCCACTTT
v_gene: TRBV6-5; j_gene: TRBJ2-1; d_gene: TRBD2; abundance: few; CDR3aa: CASSSLVIAGRRADEQFF; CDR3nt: TGTGCCAGCAGTTCCCTAGTTATAGCGGGACGGCGGGCCGATGAGCAGTTCTTC
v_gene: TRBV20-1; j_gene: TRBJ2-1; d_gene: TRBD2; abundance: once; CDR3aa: CSATSGGALNEQFF; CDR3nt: TGCAGTGCCACTAGCGGGGGGGCCCTCAATGAGCAGTTCTTC
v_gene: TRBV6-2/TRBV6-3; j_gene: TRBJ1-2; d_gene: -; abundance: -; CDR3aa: CASSRVLVYTNYGYTF; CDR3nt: TGTGCCAGCAGTCGGGTCCTGGTCTATACCAACTATGGCTACACCTTC
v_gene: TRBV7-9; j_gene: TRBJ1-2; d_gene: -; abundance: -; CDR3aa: CASSPKGEAYYGYTF; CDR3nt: TGTGCCAGCAGCCCGAAGGGAGAAGCGTACTATGGCTACACCTTC
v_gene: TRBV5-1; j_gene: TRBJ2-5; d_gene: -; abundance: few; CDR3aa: CASSWEGGAQETQYF; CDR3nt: TGCGCCAGCAGCTGGGAAGGCGGGGCTCAAGAGACCCAGTACTTC
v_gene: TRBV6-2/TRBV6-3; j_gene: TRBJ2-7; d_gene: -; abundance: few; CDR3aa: CASRTDTSDYEQYF; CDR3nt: TGTGCCAGCAGGACTGACACAAGTGATTACGAGCAGTACTTC
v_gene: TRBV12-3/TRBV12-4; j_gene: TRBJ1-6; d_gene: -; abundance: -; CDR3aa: CASSLIAGRNSPLHF; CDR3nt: TGTGCCAGCAGTTTAATTGCAGGCCGTAATTCACCCCTCCACTTT
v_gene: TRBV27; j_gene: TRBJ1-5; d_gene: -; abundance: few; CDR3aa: CASSPRGEPGQPQHF; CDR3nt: TGTGCCAGCAGTCCGCGAGGGGAGCCGGGTCAGCCCCAGCATTTT
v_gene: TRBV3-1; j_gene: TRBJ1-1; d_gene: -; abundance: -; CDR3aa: CASSQVNEAFF; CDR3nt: TGTGCCAGCAGCCAAGTTAATGAAGCTTTCTTT
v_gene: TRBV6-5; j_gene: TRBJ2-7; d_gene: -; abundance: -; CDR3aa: CASRKGTIYEQYF; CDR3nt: TGTGCCAGCAGGAAGGGGACAATTTACGAGCAGTACTTC
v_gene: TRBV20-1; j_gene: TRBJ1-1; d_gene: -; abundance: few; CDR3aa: CVTANTEAFF; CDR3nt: TGCGTTACAGCGAACACTGAAGCTTTCTTT
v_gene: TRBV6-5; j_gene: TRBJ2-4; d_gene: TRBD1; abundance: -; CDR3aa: CASSRGQGLNIQYF; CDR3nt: TGTGCCAGCAGTAGGGGACAGGGGCTAAACATTCAGTACTTC
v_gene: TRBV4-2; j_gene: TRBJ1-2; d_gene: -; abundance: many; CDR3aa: CASSHRDNYGYTF; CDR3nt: TGTGCCAGCAGCCACCGGGACAACTATGGCTACACCTTC
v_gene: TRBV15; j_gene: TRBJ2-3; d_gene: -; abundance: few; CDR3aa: CATSSGLPSRLQYF; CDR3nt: TGTGCCACCAGCAGCGGCCTACCCTCTCGCCTGCAGTATTTT
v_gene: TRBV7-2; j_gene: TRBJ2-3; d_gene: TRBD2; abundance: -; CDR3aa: CASNLARSSGGADTQYF; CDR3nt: TGTGCCAGCAACTTAGCGAGGTCTAGCGGGGGGGCAGATACGCAGTATTTT
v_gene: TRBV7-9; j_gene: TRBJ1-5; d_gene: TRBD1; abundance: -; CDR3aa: CASSDEQGQPQHF; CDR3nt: TGTGCCAGCAGCGACGAACAGGGGCAGCCCCAGCATTTT
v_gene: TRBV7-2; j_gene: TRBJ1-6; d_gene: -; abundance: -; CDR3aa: CASSLMRPSSYNSPLHF; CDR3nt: TGTGCCAGCAGCTTAATGCGGCCGAGCTCCTATAATTCACCCCTCCACTTT
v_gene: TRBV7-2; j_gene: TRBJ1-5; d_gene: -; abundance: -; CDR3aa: CASSLQAGGGQPQHF; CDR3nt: TGTGCCAGCAGCCTGCAGGCAGGAGGTGGTCAGCCCCAGCATTTT
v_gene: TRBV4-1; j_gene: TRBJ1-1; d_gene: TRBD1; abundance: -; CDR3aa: CASSQALDRGSWRTEAFF; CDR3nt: TGCGCCAGCAGCCAAGCCCTGGACAGGGGGAGTTGGCGCACTGAAGCTTTCTTT
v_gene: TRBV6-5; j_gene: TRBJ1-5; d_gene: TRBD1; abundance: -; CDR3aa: CASSSGQGSFQPQHF; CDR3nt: TGTGCCAGCAGTAGTGGACAGGGTAGTTTCCAGCCCCAGCATTTT
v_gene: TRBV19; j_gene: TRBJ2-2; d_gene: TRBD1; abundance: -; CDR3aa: CASSRDRGIGELFF; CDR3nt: TGTGCCAGTAGCCGGGACAGGGGTATCGGGGAGCTGTTTTTT
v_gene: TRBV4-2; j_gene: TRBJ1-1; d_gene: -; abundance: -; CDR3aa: CASSQDLREMNTEAFF; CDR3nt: TGTGCCAGCAGCCAAGATTTGCGGGAGATGAACACTGAAGCTTTCTTT
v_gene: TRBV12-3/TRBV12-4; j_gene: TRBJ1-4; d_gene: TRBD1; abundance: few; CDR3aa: CASSFRGREKLFF; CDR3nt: TGTGCCAGCAGTTTCAGGGGGCGGGAAAAACTGTTTTTT
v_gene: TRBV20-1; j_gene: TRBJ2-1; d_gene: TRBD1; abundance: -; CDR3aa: CSAVPRDRGFDEQFF; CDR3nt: TGCAGTGCCGTTCCCCGGGACAGGGGGTTCGATGAGCAGTTCTTC
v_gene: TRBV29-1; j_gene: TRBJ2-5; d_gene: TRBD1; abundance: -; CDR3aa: CSVRPGTGVLETQYF; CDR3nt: TGCAGCGTGCGGCCTGGGACAGGGGTGTTGGAGACCCAGTACTTC
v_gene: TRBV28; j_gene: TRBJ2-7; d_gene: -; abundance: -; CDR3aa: CASIAAIDYEQYF; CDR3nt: TGTGCCAGCATAGCGGCGATCGACTACGAGCAGTACTTC
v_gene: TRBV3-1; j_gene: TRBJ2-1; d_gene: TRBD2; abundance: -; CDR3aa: CASSHPGLAGYNEQFF; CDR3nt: TGTGCCAGCAGCCACCCTGGACTAGCGGGGTACAATGAGCAGTTCTTC
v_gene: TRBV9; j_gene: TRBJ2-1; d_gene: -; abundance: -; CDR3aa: CASSVEWWLEGAANNEQFF; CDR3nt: TGTGCCAGCAGCGTAGAGTGGTGGTTGGAGGGGGCAGCTAACAATGAGCAGTTCTTC
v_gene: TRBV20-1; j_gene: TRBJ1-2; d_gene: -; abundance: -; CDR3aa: CSAGDNSRWISYGYTF; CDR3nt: TGCAGTGCTGGAGATAATTCCAGGTGGATTAGCTATGGCTACACCTTC
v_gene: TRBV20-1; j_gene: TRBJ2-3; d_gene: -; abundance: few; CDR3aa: CSVDGTQRGTDTQYF; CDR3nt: TGCAGTGTTGACGGGACCCAGCGGGGCACAGATACGCAGTATTTT
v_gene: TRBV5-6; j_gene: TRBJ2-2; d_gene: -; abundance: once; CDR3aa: CASSVRKRGTTGELFF; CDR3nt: TGTGCCAGCAGCGTTCGGAAGAGGGGAACCACCGGGGAGCTGTTTTTT
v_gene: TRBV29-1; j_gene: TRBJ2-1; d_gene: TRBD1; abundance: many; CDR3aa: CSVEWSSGTGNEQFF; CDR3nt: TGCAGCGTTGAGTGGTCATCCGGGACAGGTAATGAGCAGTTCTTC
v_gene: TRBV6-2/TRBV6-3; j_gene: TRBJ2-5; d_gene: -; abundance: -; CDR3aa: CASSHSTQETQYF; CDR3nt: TGTGCCAGCAGCCACTCTACACAAGAGACCCAGTACTTC
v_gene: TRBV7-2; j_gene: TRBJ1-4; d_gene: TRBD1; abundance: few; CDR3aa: CASSFDRADEKLFF; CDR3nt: TGTGCCAGCAGTTTCGACAGGGCTGATGAAAAACTGTTTTTT
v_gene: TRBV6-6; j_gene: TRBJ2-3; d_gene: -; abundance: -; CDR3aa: CASSYPMESTDTQYF; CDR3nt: TGTGCCAGCAGTTACCCCATGGAGAGCACAGATACGCAGTATTTT
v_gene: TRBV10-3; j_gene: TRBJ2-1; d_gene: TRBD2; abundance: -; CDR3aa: CAISESLLRRASGDSSYNEQFF; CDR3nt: TGTGCCATCAGTGAGTCCTTGTTGAGGCGGGCTAGCGGGGATTCCTCCTACAATGAGCAGTTCTTC
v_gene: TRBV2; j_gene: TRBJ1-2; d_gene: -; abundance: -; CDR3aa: CARRAPYGYTF; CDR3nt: TGTGCCCGCAGAGCCCCCTATGGCTACACCTTC
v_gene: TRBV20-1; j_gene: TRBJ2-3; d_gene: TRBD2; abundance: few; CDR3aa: CSARDTSESTDTQYF; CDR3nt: TGCAGTGCTAGAGATACTAGCGAGAGCACAGATACGCAGTATTTT
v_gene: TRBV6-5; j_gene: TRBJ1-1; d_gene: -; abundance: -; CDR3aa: CASSPDVGGVTEAFF; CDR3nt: TGTGCCAGCAGTCCCGATGTTGGGGGGGTAACTGAAGCTTTCTTT
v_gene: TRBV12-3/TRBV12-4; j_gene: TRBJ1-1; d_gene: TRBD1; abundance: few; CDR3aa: CASSQGGGNRGTEAFF; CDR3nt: TGTGCCAGCAGTCAGGGGGGGGGAAACCGCGGGACTGAAGCTTTCTTT
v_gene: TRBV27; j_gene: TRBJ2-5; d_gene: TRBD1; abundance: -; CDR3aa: CASRRTGEQETQYF; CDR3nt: TGTGCCAGCAGACGGACAGGCGAACAAGAGACCCAGTACTTC
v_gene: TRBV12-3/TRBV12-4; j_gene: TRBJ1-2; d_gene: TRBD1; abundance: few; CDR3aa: CASSRDGQGDGYTF; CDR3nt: TGTGCCAGCAGTCGGGACGGCCAGGGGGATGGCTACACCTTC
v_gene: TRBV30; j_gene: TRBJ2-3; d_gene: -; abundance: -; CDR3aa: CAGSVSSDTQYF; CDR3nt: TGTGCCGGGAGTGTATCTTCAGATACGCAGTATTTT
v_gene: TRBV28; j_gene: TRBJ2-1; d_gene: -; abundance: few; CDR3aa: CASSLRIGENEQFF; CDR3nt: TGTGCCAGCAGTTTACGTATAGGGGAGAATGAGCAGTTCTTC
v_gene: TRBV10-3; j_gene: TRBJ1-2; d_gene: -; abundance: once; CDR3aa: CAISEAAAKGYGYTF; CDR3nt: TGTGCCATCAGTGAGGCGGCAGCCAAAGGATATGGCTACACCTTC
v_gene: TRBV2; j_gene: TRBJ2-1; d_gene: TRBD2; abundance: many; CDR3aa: CASRPSGGVGNEQFF; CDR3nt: TGTGCCAGCAGACCTAGCGGGGGCGTGGGGAATGAGCAGTTCTTC